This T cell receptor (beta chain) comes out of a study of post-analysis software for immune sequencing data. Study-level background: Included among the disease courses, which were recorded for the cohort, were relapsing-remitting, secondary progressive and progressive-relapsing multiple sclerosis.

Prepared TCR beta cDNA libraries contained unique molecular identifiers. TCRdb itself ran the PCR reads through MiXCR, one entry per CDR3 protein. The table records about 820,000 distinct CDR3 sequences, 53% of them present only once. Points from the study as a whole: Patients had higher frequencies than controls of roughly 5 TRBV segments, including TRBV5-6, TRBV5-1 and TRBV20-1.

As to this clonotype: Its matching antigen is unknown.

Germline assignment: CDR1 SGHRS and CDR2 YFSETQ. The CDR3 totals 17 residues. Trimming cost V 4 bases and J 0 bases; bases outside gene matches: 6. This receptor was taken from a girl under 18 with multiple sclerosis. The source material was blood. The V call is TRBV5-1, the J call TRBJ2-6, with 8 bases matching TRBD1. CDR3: CASSLTGGYSGANVLTF. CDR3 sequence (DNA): TGCGCCAGCAGCCTAACAGGGGGTTACTCTGGGGCCAACGTCCTGACTTTC. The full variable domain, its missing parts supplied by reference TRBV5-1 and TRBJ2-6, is KAGVTQTPRYLIKTRGQQVTLSCSPISGHRSVSWYQQTPGQGLQFLFEYFSETQRNKGNFPGRFSGRQFSNSRSEMNVSTLELGDSALYLCASSLTGGYSGANVLTFGAGSRLTVL.